These T cell receptor beta chains were read from a single sample in a study of T cell responses to AZD1222 COVID-19 vaccine. Method: immunoSEQ multiplex PCR; TCRdb's copy keeps in-frame clones and lacks some. The table includes over 100,000 clones, more than 65% detected once. The starting material was peripheral blood, obtained on day 0 of AZD1222 vaccination. The receptors were sampled from an adult in good health. CDR3s include the opening cysteine and the closing phenylalanine or tryptophan. The D gene is left open where the match is weak. Rows give clone size only sometimes, using once, few, many, or a class for an expanded clone.

>-|TRBV4-2|TRBJ1-4|-
TGTGCCAGCAGCCAAGTCTTTATCTCCAGGGAAAATGAAAAACTGTTTTTT
CASSQVFISRENEKLFF
>-|TRBV5-1|TRBJ1-1|-
TGCGCCAGCAGCAAAGTGGCAGGGATGAACACTGAAGCTTTCTTT
CASSKVAGMNTEAFF
>-|TRBV30|TRBJ1-1|-
TGTGCCTGGAGCAAGGGCAGGGTGGTCACTGAAGCTTTCTTT
CAWSKGRVVTEAFF
>TRBD1|TRBV5-4|TRBJ1-1|-
TGTGCCAGCAGCGGGGGACAGGGGGTCACTGAAGCTTTCTTT
CASSGGQGVTEAFF
>-|TRBV12-3/TRBV12-4|TRBJ1-2|few
TGTGCCAGCAGTTTAGAACCCAGGGTCGGCTACACCTTC
CASSLEPRVGYTF
>TRBD1|TRBV19|TRBJ2-7|-
TGTGCCAGCGGGACAGGGGGCCCCTACGAGCAGTACTTC
CASGTGGPYEQYF
>-|TRBV6-5|TRBJ2-1|few
TGTGCCAGCAGTTACGGCGGGTTGAGCTCCTACAATGAGCAGTTCTTC
CASSYGGLSSYNEQFF
>-|TRBV2|TRBJ1-1|-
TGTGCCAGCAGCAACCCGACCCAGAACACTGAAGCTTTCTTT
CASSNPTQNTEAFF
>-|TRBV7-3|TRBJ2-2|-
TGTGCCAGCAGCCCCCCCGAAAACCGCGAGGAGCTGTTTTTT
CASSPPENREELFF
>-|TRBV5-1|TRBJ2-7|once
TGCGCCAGCAGCTTTGTCGGGCACGAGCAGTACTTC
CASSFVGHEQYF
>-|TRBV19|TRBJ1-5|-
TGTGCCAGTAGTATAGTTGCCAGCAATCAGCCCCAGCATTTT
CASSIVASNQPQHF
>TRBD2|TRBV7-8|TRBJ2-7|-
TGTGCCAGCAGCCTACTATCTAGCGGGGGAGAGCAGTACTTC
CASSLLSSGGEQYF
>-|TRBV6-1|TRBJ1-5|-
TGTGCCAGCAGTGTCCCTCTCCCGGATAGCAATCAGCCCCAGCATTTT
CASSVPLPDSNQPQHF
>TRBD1|TRBV6-5|TRBJ1-1|-
TGTGCCAGCAGTTCGCCCGGGACAGGGTTCACTGAAGCTTTCTTT
CASSSPGTGFTEAFF
>TRBD1|TRBV10-3|TRBJ1-1|-
TGTGCCATCAGGGGGACAGCCTCGGGGACTGAAGCTTTCTTT
CAIRGTASGTEAFF
>-|TRBV5-1|TRBJ2-5|-
TGCGCCAGCAGCTCAGGACTCCTGGGAGAGACCCAGTACTTC
CASSSGLLGETQYF
>TRBD2|TRBV24-1|TRBJ2-5|-
TGTGCCACCGGTTCCGGGACTAGCTCCGAGACCCAGTACTTC
CATGSGTSSETQYF
>-|TRBV9|TRBJ2-5|-
TGTGCCAGCAGCGTAGTTGAGGGAGACCAGTACTTC
CASSVVEGDQYF
>-|TRBV28|TRBJ1-6|once
TGTGCCAGCAGTTTATCCAGGGGAGATTCACCCCTCCACTTT
CASSLSRGDSPLHF
>TRBD2|TRBV6-4|TRBJ2-3|-
TGTGCCAGCAGTGACCTAGCGGGGGGTGAAGATACGCAGTATTTT
CASSDLAGGEDTQYF
>TRBD1|TRBV5-1|TRBJ1-2|once
TGCGCCAGCAGCCCAGGACAGGGGGCTCCCTATGGCTACACCTTC
CASSPGQGAPYGYTF
>-|TRBV15|TRBJ1-4|-
TGTGCCAGTGGTCGTGGGATTGACGAAAAACTGTTTTTT
CASGRGIDEKLFF
>TRBD1|TRBV2|TRBJ2-2|-
TGTGCCAGCAGTGATCGTAGGACAGGGGACACCGGGGAGCTGTTTTTT
CASSDRRTGDTGELFF
>-|TRBV19|TRBJ2-2|-
TGTGCCAGTAACCCCAGGTTCACCGGGGAGCTGTTTTTT
CASNPRFTGELFF
>-|TRBV10-3|TRBJ1-2|-
TGTGCCATCAGTTACCCAGGGACCGCGACCTATGGCTACACCTTC
CAISYPGTATYGYTF